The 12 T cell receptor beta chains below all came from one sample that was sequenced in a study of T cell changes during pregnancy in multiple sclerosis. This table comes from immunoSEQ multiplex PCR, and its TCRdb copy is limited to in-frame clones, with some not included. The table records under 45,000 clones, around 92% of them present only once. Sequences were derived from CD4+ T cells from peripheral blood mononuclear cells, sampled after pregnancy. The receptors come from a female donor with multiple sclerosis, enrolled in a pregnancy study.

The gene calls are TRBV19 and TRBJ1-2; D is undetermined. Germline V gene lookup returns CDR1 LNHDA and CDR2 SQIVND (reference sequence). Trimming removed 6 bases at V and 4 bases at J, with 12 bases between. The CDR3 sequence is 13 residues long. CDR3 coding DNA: TGTGCCAGTAGGAGGGTGGGAAGCTATGGCTACACCTTC. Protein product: CASRRVGSYGYTF.

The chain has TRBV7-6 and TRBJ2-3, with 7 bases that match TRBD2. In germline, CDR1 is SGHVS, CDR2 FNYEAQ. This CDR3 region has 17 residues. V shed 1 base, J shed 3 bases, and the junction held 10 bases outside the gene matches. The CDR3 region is CASSLGAASGATDTQYF. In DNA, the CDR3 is TGTGCCAGCAGCTTAGGGGCGGCTAGCGGTGCTACAGATACGCAGTATTTT.

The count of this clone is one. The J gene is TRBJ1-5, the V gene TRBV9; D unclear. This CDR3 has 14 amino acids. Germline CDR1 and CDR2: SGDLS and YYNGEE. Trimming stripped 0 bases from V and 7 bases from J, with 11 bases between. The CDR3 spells CASSVDPGMQPQHF. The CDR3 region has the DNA TGTGCCAGCAGCGTAGATCCGGGAATGCAGCCCCAGCATTTT.

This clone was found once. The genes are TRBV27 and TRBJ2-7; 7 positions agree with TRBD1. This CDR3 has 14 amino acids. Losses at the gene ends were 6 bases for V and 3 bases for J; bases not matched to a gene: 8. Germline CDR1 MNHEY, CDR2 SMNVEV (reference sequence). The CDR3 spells CASSSVGQSYEQYF. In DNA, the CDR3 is TGTGCCAGCAGCTCGGTGGGACAGAGCTACGAGCAGTACTTC.

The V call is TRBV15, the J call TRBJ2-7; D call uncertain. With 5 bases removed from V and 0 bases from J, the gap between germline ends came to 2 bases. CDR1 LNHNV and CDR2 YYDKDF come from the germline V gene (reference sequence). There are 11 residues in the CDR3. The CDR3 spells CATSRSYEQYF. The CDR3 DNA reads TGTGCCACCAGCCGCTCCTACGAGCAGTACTTC.

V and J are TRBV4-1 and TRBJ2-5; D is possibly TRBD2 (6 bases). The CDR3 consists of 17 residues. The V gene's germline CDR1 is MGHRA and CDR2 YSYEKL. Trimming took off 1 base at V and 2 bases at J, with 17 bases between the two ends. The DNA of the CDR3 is TGCGCCAGCAGCCAAGCTAGCCCTTGGGGGGAGCAAGAGACCCAGTACTTC. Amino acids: CASSQASPWGEQETQYF.

The CDR3 nucleotides read TGTGCCAGCAGCTTAGGCCGCGGACTCCTAAGGCGCGAGCAGTACTTC. It yields the protein CASSLGRGLLRREQYF. The chain has TRBV13 and TRBJ2-7; D might be TRBD2 (5 bases). V was trimmed by 0 bases and J by 6 bases, leaving 18 bases between them. The CDR3 contains 16 residues. The germline V gene encodes CDR1 PRHDT and CDR2 FYEKMQ (reference sequence).

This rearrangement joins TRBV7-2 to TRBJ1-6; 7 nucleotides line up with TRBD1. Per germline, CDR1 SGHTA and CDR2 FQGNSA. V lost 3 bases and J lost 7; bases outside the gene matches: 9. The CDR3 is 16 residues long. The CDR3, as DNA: TGTGCCAGCAGCTTTTTGACAGGGTCTATGAATTCACCCCTCCACTTT. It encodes CASSFLTGSMNSPLHF.

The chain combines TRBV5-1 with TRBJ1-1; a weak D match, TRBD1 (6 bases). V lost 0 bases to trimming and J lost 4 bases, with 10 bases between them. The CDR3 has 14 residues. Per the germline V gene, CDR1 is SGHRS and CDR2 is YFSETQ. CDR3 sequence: CASSLVQGSTEAFF. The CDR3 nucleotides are TGCGCCAGCAGCTTGGTCCAGGGGAGCACTGAAGCTTTCTTT.

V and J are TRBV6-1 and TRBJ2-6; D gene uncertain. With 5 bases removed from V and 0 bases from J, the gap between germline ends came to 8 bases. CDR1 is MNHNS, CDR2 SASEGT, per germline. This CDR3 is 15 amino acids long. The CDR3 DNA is TGTGCCAGCAGTAGTAGCTCCTCTGGGGCCAACGTCCTGACTTTC. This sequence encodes CASSSSSSGANVLTF.

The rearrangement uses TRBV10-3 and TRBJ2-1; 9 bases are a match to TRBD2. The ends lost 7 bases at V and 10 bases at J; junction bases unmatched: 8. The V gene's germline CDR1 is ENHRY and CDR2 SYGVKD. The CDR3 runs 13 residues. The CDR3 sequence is CAINSGGAKEQFF. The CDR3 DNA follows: TGTGCCATCAATAGCGGGGGAGCCAAGGAGCAGTTCTTC.

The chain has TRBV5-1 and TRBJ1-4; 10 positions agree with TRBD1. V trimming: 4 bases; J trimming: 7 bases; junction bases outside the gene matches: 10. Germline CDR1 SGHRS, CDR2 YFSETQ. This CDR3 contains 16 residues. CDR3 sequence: CASSAPSGTGAEKLFF. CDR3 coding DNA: TGCGCCAGCAGCGCGCCGTCCGGGACAGGGGCTGAAAAACTGTTTTTT.